The 27 T cell receptor beta chains presented below share a single source sample, sequenced in a study of human T cells and chemical hapten exposure. TCRdb used MiXCR to reprocess the RACE reads, holding one entry per CDR3 protein. The table records just over 95,000 distinct CDR3 sequences, 25% to 30% of them present only once. The time point was: patch test 3, about 24 weeks after DPC sensitization. Treatment specified: therapeutic diphenylcyclopropenone sensitization with weekly scalp DPC. Source: whole blood, taken in connection with sensitization to the hapten diphenylcyclopropenone (DPC). The origin of the receptors is a man aged 40-49 years with alopecia areata. Some clones in this sample may be carry-over from other donors' samples.

The chain employs TRBV6-6 and TRBJ1-1, with D unclear. This CDR3 spans 14 amino acids. V lost 2 bases and J 1 base, leaving 8 bases between the germline ends. The germline gives CDR1 MNHNY, CDR2 SVGAGI (reference sequence). The CDR3: CASSYPKTNTEAFF. As DNA, the CDR3 is TGTGCCAGCAGTTACCCAAAAACGAACACTGAAGCTTTCTTT.

There are a few counts of this clonotype. The rearrangement links TRBV9 to TRBJ2-1, with 11 bases aligning to TRBD2. The germline CDR1 and CDR2 sequences are SGDLS and YYNGEE. V shed 3 bases, J shed 5 bases, and the junction held 7 bases outside the gene matches. This CDR3 has 16 residues. CDR3 sequence reads: CASSATSGNPNNEQFF. The CDR3, as DNA: TGTGCCAGCAGCGCGACTAGCGGGAACCCCAACAATGAGCAGTTCTTC.

The sample holds a few counts of this clonotype. The genes are TRBV20-1 and TRBJ2-3; D is undetermined. The CDR3 covers 11 residues. Trimming pared 5 bases from V and 4 bases from J, leaving 7 bases between. Germline values: CDR1 DFQATT, CDR2 SNEGSKA (reference sequence). CDR3 coding DNA: TGCAGTGCTCGTAGGTCAGATACGCAGTATTTT. Protein: CSARRSDTQYF.

The CDR3 bases are TGTGCCAGCAGAAGCTCCCGACTAGGGGGTACCGGGGAGCTGTTTTTT. This codes for CASRSSRLGGTGELFF. The V gene is TRBV2, the J gene TRBJ2-2, with D perhaps being TRBD1 or TRBD2 (6 bases each). The germline gives CDR1 SNHLY, CDR2 FYNNEI. The CDR3 totals 16 residues. V was trimmed by 6 bases and J by 5 bases, leaving 19 bases between them.

This clonotype was seen just once. This chain uses TRBV7-6 with TRBJ2-1; 7 bases match TRBD2. Looked up from germline, CDR1 is SGHVS and CDR2 is FNYEAQ. CDR3 length: 14 amino acids. Unmatched junction bases numbered 10, after V lost 6 bases and J lost 8 bases. CDR3 DNA: TGTGCCAGCAGTTTGGCTAGCGGCGGCTATGAGCAGTTCTTC. Its translation: CASSLASGGYEQFF.

This clonotype was detected many times. The chain employs TRBV4-3 and TRBJ2-1; weak D call: TRBD1 (5 bases). V lost 0 bases and J lost 3, with 15 bases in between. The CDR3 is made up of 17 amino acids. Germline V lookup: CDR1 LGHNA, CDR2 YSLEER. CDR3 residues: CASSQDLTGSYYNEQFF. In nucleotides, the CDR3 is TGCGCCAGCAGCCAAGATCTTACAGGTAGCTACTACAATGAGCAGTTCTTC.

The chain is built from TRBV5-1 and TRBJ1-1, with D possibly matching TRBD1 (6 bases). CDR1 SGHRS and CDR2 YFSETQ come from the germline V gene. The germline V and J ends were trimmed by 3 bases and 1 base, with 7 bases remaining between them. The CDR3 length is 13 residues. The CDR3 DNA follows: TGCGCCAGCAGCTCGACAGGGAACACTGAAGCTTTCTTT. Its translation is CASSSTGNTEAFF.

The chain employs TRBV7-2 and TRBJ2-1; no definite D call. The V end lost 5 bases, the J end lost 10 bases, and 9 bases lay between the germline ends. CDR3 size: 11 residues. From germline, CDR1 is SGHTA and CDR2 FQGNSA. The CDR3 DNA reads as TGTGCCAGCAGCCTATATAAGGAGCAGTTCTTC. Amino acids: CASSLYKEQFF.

Sample share makes this clonotype large. The chain carries TRBV20-1 and TRBJ2-2; 10 bases map to TRBD2. Germline CDR1 DFQATT, CDR2 SNEGSKA (reference sequence). Unmatched junction bases numbered 11, after V lost 1 base and J lost 3 bases. CDR3 size: 18 residues. The CDR3 protein is CSARVSGRAIIDTGELFF. DNA for the CDR3: TGCAGTGCTAGAGTGAGCGGGAGGGCCATAATAGACACCGGGGAGCTGTTTTTT.

This clonotype was seen more than once but under ten times. The rearrangement joins TRBV4-3 to TRBJ2-4, with D maybe TRBD1 (5 bases). The germline V gene encodes CDR1 LGHNA and CDR2 YSLEER. CDR3 length: 14 residues. V was cut by 5 bases and J by 0 bases, with 8 bases left in between. The CDR3: CASSNDRAKNIQYF. The CDR3, as DNA: TGCGCCAGCAGCAATGACAGAGCCAAAAACATTCAGTACTTC.

This clonotype was seen many times. The chain combines TRBV6-4 with TRBJ1-2, with D hard to call. Per germline, CDR1 MRHNA and CDR2 SNTAGT. The CDR3 contains 13 residues. Trimming shortened V by 3 bases and J by 1 base, and 6 bases separated the two germline ends. The CDR3 loop reads CASSEGFNYGYTF. The CDR3 DNA sequence: TGTGCCAGCAGTGAGGGTTTTAACTATGGCTACACCTTC.

The rearrangement joins TRBV10-3 to TRBJ2-1; a weak D match, TRBD2 (7 bases). This CDR3 region has 18 residues. The ends were cut back, 0 bases at V and 9 bases at J, with 24 bases in the middle. Germline V gene sequence: CDR1 ENHRY, CDR2 SYGVKD. The CDR3 DNA follows: TGTGCCATCAGTGAGTCGAGGTGGACAGCGGGATCACGTGGTGAGCAGTTCTTC. The encoded protein is CAISESRWTAGSRGEQFF.

CDR3 protein: CASSLVSHSSYNSPLHF. The CDR3 DNA reads as TGCGCCAGCAGCTTGGTTTCTCACAGCTCCTATAATTCACCCCTCCACTTT. The chain links TRBV5-1 to TRBJ1-6; D not resolved. This CDR3 comprises 17 residues. From germline, CDR1 is SGHRS and CDR2 YFSETQ. The V gene lost 0 bases and the J gene lost 0 bases, with 10 bases spanning the gap.

The rearrangement joins TRBV20-1 to TRBJ1-4; perhaps TRBD1 as D (5 bases). Trimming cost V 6 bases and J 8 bases, with 22 bases left between them. This CDR3 spans 15 amino acids. Germline V gene sequence: CDR1 DFQATT, CDR2 SNEGSKA (reference sequence). In DNA form, the CDR3 reads TGCAGTGCCAATGTTGGAGGGGTTGGTGTCGAAAAACTGTTTTTT. It codes for CSANVGGVGVEKLFF.

The rearrangement links TRBV28 to TRBJ2-3, with D possibly matching TRBD1 (5 bases). Germline CDR1 is MDHEN and CDR2 is SYDVKM. V was cut by 2 bases and J by 0 bases, with 15 bases left in between. There are 17 residues in the CDR3. The DNA for the CDR3 is TGTGCCAGCAGTTTAAGGGGCAGACCGGCTAGCACAGATACGCAGTATTTT. This sequence encodes CASSLRGRPASTDTQYF.

This clonotype was detected only a few times. The CDR3 nucleotides read TGTGCCACCAGCAGATCTCCAGGGGGACTCACTGAAGCTTTCTTT. It is translated as CATSRSPGGLTEAFF. This chain joins TRBV15 and TRBJ1-1; 7 nucleotides agree with TRBD1. Germline loops: CDR1 LNHNV, CDR2 YYDKDF (reference sequence). The CDR3 runs to 15 residues. V shed 2 bases, J shed 4 bases, and the junction held 7 bases outside the gene matches.

In its sample, this clonotype was seen a few times. The gene calls are TRBV6-4 and TRBJ2-3; 9 bases agree with TRBD2. V lost 0 bases, J lost 2 bases, and 24 bases stayed unmatched. Germline loops: CDR1 MRHNA, CDR2 SNTAGT. CDR3 length: 23 amino acids. In DNA, the CDR3 is TGTGCCAGCAGTGACTCGATCGTACTCCTTCCGCCAAATAGCGGGAGCGACACAGATACGCAGTATTTT. Its translation: CASSDSIVLLPPNSGSDTDTQYF.

J is TRBJ2-1 and V is TRBV3-1, with a weak D call TRBD2 (6 bases). The ends were cut back, 3 bases at V and 0 bases at J, with 12 bases in the middle. This CDR3 is 16 amino acids long. Germline CDR1 LGHDT, CDR2 YNNKEL (reference sequence). In DNA form, the CDR3 reads TGTGCCAGCAGCCATTATAGCGGCAGCTCCTACAATGAGCAGTTCTTC. Translating it yields CASSHYSGSSYNEQFF.

The chain is built from TRBV20-1 and TRBJ1-4, with 11 bases aligning to TRBD1. The V and J ends lost 3 bases and 0 bases, in that order; junction bases with no gene match: 9. In germline, CDR1 is DFQATT, CDR2 SNEGSKA (reference sequence). The CDR3 spans 18 residues. CDR3 sequence reads: CSARGPGQGEATNEKLFF. For the CDR3, the DNA is TGCAGTGCTAGGGGACCGGGACAGGGGGAGGCAACTAATGAAAAACTGTTTTTT.

This clonotype has just one count. The chain joins TRBV6-2 or TRBV6-3 to TRBJ2-1, with D perhaps matching TRBD2 (5 bases). V lost 7 bases and J lost 7, with 11 bases in between. There are 12 residues in the CDR3. Germline CDR1 is MNHEY and CDR2 is SVGEGT. CDR3 loop: CASTYGGNEQFF. The CDR3 region has the DNA TGTGCCAGCACCTATGGAGGTAATGAGCAGTTCTTC.

This clonotype was observed a few times. The chain combines TRBV12-3 or TRBV12-4 with TRBJ2-3; D not resolved. The length of the CDR3 is 11 residues. V lost 4 bases and J 10 bases, leaving 9 bases between the germline ends. CDR3 bases: TGTGCCAGCAGTTCCACGAAAGCGCAGTATTTT. Translated, it gives CASSSTKAQYF.

The genes are TRBV9 and TRBJ1-1; 9 nucleotides line up with TRBD1. Germline CDR1 and CDR2: SGDLS and YYNGEE. Unmatched junction bases numbered 11, after V lost 2 bases and J lost 0 bases. The CDR3 contains 18 residues. The CDR3 loop is CASSVSIGQGTMNTEAFF. In nucleotides, the CDR3 is TGTGCCAGCAGCGTGTCGATAGGACAGGGGACAATGAACACTGAAGCTTTCTTT.

This clonotype occurred many times. The gene calls are TRBV5-1 and TRBJ2-7; D might be TRBD1 or TRBD2, each matching 5 bases. This CDR3 is built from 14 residues. The germline CDR1 and CDR2 sequences are SGHRS and YFSETQ. V gave up 4 bases and J gave up 3 bases, with 14 bases separating them. The chain's CDR3 is CASSLRDGGYEQYF. The CDR3 DNA reads TGCGCCAGCAGCCTCCGGGACGGAGGCTACGAGCAGTACTTC.

V is TRBV2 and J is TRBJ2-1; TRBD2 is a possible D gene (5 bases). CDR1 and CDR2 from the germline V gene are SNHLY and FYNNEI. Trimming removed 1 base from V and 0 bases from J, with 7 bases in between. CDR3 length: 15 residues. The CDR3 nucleotides read TGTGCCAGCAGTGAAGTCCGGGGCTCCTACAATGAGCAGTTCTTC. It specifies CASSEVRGSYNEQFF.

The chain links TRBV7-2 to TRBJ1-6; D gene unclear. CDR1 and CDR2 from the germline V gene are SGHTA and FQGNSA. The CDR3 loop spans 14 amino acids. Trimming cost V 2 bases and J 8 bases, with 10 bases left between them. The CDR3 sequence is CASSLLSPDSPLHF. The CDR3 DNA sequence: TGTGCCAGCAGCTTACTTTCGCCGGATTCACCCCTCCACTTT.

V usage is TRBV4-2 and J usage is TRBJ2-7; D perhaps matches TRBD2 (6 bases). Between the trimmed V and J ends, which lost 2 bases and 4 bases, there was a span of 12 bases. Germline values: CDR1 LGHNA, CDR2 YNFKEQ. This CDR3 is 14 amino acids long. The CDR3 DNA reads TGTGCCAGCAGCCAAATAATCGGGACTTACGAGCAGTACTTC. Residues: CASSQIIGTYEQYF.

The chain employs TRBV15 and TRBJ2-7, with a weak D call TRBD2 (5 bases). Trimming took off 1 base at V and 4 bases at J, with 17 bases between the two ends. This CDR3 has 16 residues. Per germline, CDR1 LNHNV and CDR2 YYDKDF (reference sequence). The CDR3 here is CATSRVATRPTYEQYF. In DNA, the CDR3 is TGTGCCACCAGCAGAGTGGCAACTAGACCTACTTACGAGCAGTACTTC.